This T cell receptor beta chain stems from a study of blood T cell repertoires in COVID-19. The CDR3 runs to 15 residues. V shed 6 bases, J shed 0 bases, and the junction held 5 bases outside the gene matches. The germline gives CDR1 SNHLY, CDR2 FYNNEI. Sequencing used immunoSEQ multiplex PCR; TCRdb keeps in-frame clones, though not all of them. The sample contains 85,000 to 120,000 clones, roughly 84% of which appear only once. This chain uses TRBV2 with TRBJ2-3; 8 bases fit TRBD1. This receptor was obtained from a human donor in a cohort sampled during active COVID-19. The sample was peripheral blood. The DNA for the CDR3 is TGTGCCAGCAGCGCAACAGGGGGTAGCACAGATACGCAGTATTTT. Protein sequence: CASSATGGSTDTQYF.